Below, one TCR beta chain is given with its context. This clonotype was seen only a few times. It lacks a known antigen. No base-level quality is on record; no much larger clone is a single base apart. TCRdb records Illumina NovaSeq 6000 as the sequencer. TCRalpha and TCRbeta cDNA libraries were constructed by 5'RACE with constant-segment primers, with sample barcodes and unique molecular identifiers being introduced. Trizol reagent was used to extract RNA from every sample. Library amplification was performed in two PCR steps, and a second sample barcode and Illumina TruSeq adapters were introduced in the second step. Sequencing of the libraries was done on an Illumina NovaSeq, producing 2 x 150 bp paired-end reads. From the authors' description of their analysis: The reads were demultiplexed and collapsed into UMI-guided consensus sequences using migec v1.2.7. Using mixcr v2.1.11, UMI consensuses were aligned to TRA and TRB V and J templates and then assembled into clonotypes. Expanded or contracted clonotypes were those called significant by both edgeR and NoisET, with noise models trained on biological replicates. For edgeR calls, the thresholds were a false discovery rate-adjusted p below 0.01 and a log2 fold-change of 1. As an exploratory analysis of dynamics, max-normalized trajectories of the 1000 most abundant clonotypes were examined with PCA combined with hierarchical clustering. Separately sequenced CD4+ and CD8+ repertoires were used to assign a CD4 or CD8 phenotype to each responding clone. Using fastp at Q25 and MiXCR, TCRdb reprocessed the public reads and kept productive beta chains. CDR3 protein sequences are deduplicated, and each keeps its most common genes and DNA. These V and J calls are TCRdb output, not the study's own analysis. This sample has 280,000 or so distinct CDR3 sequences in its table, and roughly 8.2% of those were observed once. The ten most abundant clones make up 20% to 25% of the sample.

The data originate from a study of T-cell memory formation after mild COVID-19 (dated by TCRdb to the early 2020s). Background on the whole study: Most TCR sequence clusters were specific to one of the two donors. In a couple of donors, T-cell clones that expanded and contracted after mild COVID-19 were tracked by sequencing TCRalpha and TCRbeta repertoires over time. Two young, previously healthy adult volunteers, one female and one male, were included in the cohort. Summary of the overall study and its limitations: Contracting CD4+ clones turned up mainly in the CM and EM memory subsets, whereas EMRA was where CD8+ clones were enriched. SARS-CoV-2 specificity was not confirmed for the second-wave clones peaking on day 37. Only two mild cases were covered by the study, and larger cohorts that include severe cases with pre-infection samples were considered necessary. The detection of some responding clones in pre-infection memory suggests that pre-existing cross-reactive memory T cells joined the SARS-CoV-2 response. Clones that contracted from day 15 to 85 showed balanced CD4/CD8 phenotypes, whereas a second wave of clones that expanded from day 15 to 37 leaned towards CD4+.

PBMCs were isolated by Ficoll-Paque density gradient centrifugation. Ends trimmed: V by 4 bases, J by 6 bases; bases unmatched to a gene: 15. From the cysteine through the phenylalanine, the CDR3 covers 17 amino acids. CDR3 DNA is the only sequence kept; it has 51 bases, read in frame from the first base. Via the germline V gene, CDR1 is SGHDN and CDR2 FVKESK. This TCR derives from a young man who had mild COVID-19 (a few samples of this study predate the infection). The sample titles of this study are shuffled in the database, so cell type and time point are left out; the donor was told from shared clones. Sequencing was performed on PBMCs or a T cell subset sorted from them (not recorded which). This receptor chain uses TRBV14 and TRBJ1-2, with TRBD1 matching 9 junction bases. In nucleotides, the sequence is TGTGCCAGCAGCCTTACTCATTTTTGGGGACAGGGCGATGGCTACACCTTC. This sequence encodes CASSLTHFWGQGDGYTF.